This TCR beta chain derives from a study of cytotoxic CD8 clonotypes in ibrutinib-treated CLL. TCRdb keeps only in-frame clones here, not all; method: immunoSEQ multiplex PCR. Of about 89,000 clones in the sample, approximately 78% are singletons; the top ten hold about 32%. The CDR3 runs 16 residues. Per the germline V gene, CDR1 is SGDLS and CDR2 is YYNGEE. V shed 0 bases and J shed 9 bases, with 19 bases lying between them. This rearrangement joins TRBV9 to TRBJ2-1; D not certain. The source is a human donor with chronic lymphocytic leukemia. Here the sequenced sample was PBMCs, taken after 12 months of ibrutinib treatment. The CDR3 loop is CASSVAGKASNSEQFF. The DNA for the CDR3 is TGTGCCAGCAGCGTAGCGGGCAAGGCCTCGAATAGTGAGCAGTTCTTC.